These 13 T cell receptor beta chains came from one sample sequenced in a study of shared clonotypes between healthy human individuals. Sequencing used immunoSEQ multiplex PCR; TCRdb keeps in-frame clones, though not all of them. The table lists more than 2 million clones, roughly 95% of them singletons. The material sequenced was naive CD4+ T cells sorted from blood. Indicated subset: CD45RA+ positively selected. These TCRs come from a man aged 18 to 30 in good health.

The chain recombines TRBV28 with TRBJ1-1; D remains ambiguous. The germline CDR1 and CDR2 sequences are MDHEN and SYDVKM. Trimming removed 3 bases at V and 8 bases at J, with 28 bases between. The CDR3 consists of 18 residues. The CDR3 DNA sequence: TGTGCCAGCAGTTTCCACTTTCGGACGGCGGGCAACACTGTGGAAGCTTTCTTT. It encodes CASSFHFRTAGNTVEAFF.

The genes are TRBV29-1 and TRBJ2-3; 10 bases agree with TRBD1. The CDR3 covers 13 residues. V dropped 7 bases and J dropped 4; count of bases not matched to a gene: 5. The germline gives CDR1 SQVTM, CDR2 ANQGSEA. DNA of the CDR3: TGCAGCGCCGCCGGACAGGGGGCAGATACGCAGTATTTT. Its protein product is CSAAGQGADTQYF.

The CDR3 sequence: CSAGGRINQPQHF. The CDR3, as DNA: TGCAGCGCGGGAGGACGGATAAATCAGCCCCAGCATTTT. This rearrangement joins TRBV29-1 to TRBJ1-5; D gene uncertain. The CDR3 totals 13 residues. Germline V gene data show CDR1 as SQVTM and CDR2 as ANQGSEA. With 7 bases removed from V and 4 bases from J, the gap between germline ends came to 14 bases.

With regard to this clone: Other DNA sequences from this sample encode an identical CDR3 as well. The chain uses TRBV7-2 and TRBJ2-5, with D tentatively TRBD2 (5 bases). V lost 5 bases to trimming and J lost 5 bases, with 12 bases between them. The CDR3 has 13 amino acids. Germline values: CDR1 SGHTA, CDR2 FQGNSA. CDR3 amino acids: CASSLGRGETQYF. The CDR3 nucleotides are TGTGCCAGCAGCCTAGGACGCGGGGAGACCCAGTACTTC.

The chain employs TRBV10-3 and TRBJ1-2, with 9 nucleotides matching TRBD1. CDR3 length: 13 residues. V was clipped by 10 bases and J by 4 bases; unmatched bases: 7. Germline CDR1 reads ENHRY; CDR2 reads SYGVKD. CDR3 DNA: TGTGCCACCTTGCGGACAGGGGTCTATGGCTACACCTTC. Protein: CATLRTGVYGYTF.

The rearrangement links TRBV10-2 to TRBJ2-5; 11 nucleotides line up with TRBD2. J was trimmed by 2 bases and V by 3 bases; bases with no gene match: 2. The CDR3 is 15 residues long. Germline V lookup: CDR1 WSHSY, CDR2 SAAADI. CDR3 DNA: TGCGCCAGCAGTGACCCTAGCGGGGGGCAAGAGACCCAGTACTTC. The encoded protein is CASSDPSGGQETQYF.

This sequence joins TRBV6-6 and TRBJ1-2, with 8 bases that match TRBD1. The CDR3 consists of 12 residues. Unmatched junction bases numbered 2, after V lost 7 bases and J lost 4 bases. Germline CDR1 reads MNHNY; CDR2 reads SVGAGI (reference sequence). CDR3 bases: TGTGCCAGCACGGACAGGGTCTATGGCTACACCTTC. It translates to CASTDRVYGYTF.

The rearrangement joins TRBV28 to TRBJ1-6; 7 positions match TRBD1. There are 14 residues in the CDR3. Germline CDR1 MDHEN, CDR2 SYDVKM. Unmatched junction bases numbered 8, after V lost 7 bases and J lost 8 bases. The CDR3 reads CASTSAQGDSPLHF. As DNA, the CDR3 is TGTGCCAGCACTTCGGCGCAGGGGGATTCACCCCTCCACTTT.

This clone was recorded only once. The chain joins TRBV2 to TRBJ1-2; D gene ambiguous. There are 16 residues in the CDR3. The germline V and J ends were trimmed by 6 bases and 2 bases, with 19 bases remaining between them. The V gene's germline CDR1 is SNHLY and CDR2 FYNNEI. CDR3 amino acids: CASSPEYWPENYGYTF. CDR3 coding DNA: TGTGCCAGCAGCCCCGAGTATTGGCCGGAAAACTATGGCTACACCTTC.

This clone has a single count. The same CDR3 arises from other DNA sequences in this sample as well. This chain uses TRBV10-3 with TRBJ2-5; D gene ambiguous. The V end was cut by 0 bases, the J end by 5 bases, with 10 bases between. Germline V gene data show CDR1 as ENHRY and CDR2 as SYGVKD. CDR3 length: 14 residues. The CDR3 bases are TGTGCCATCAGTGAGTCGAGTCGTGGGGAGACCCAGTACTTC. Protein sequence: CAISESSRGETQYF.

V and J are TRBV28 and TRBJ1-4, with 8 bases matching TRBD1. The CDR3 length is 16 residues. V lost 2 bases and J lost 4; bases outside the gene matches: 6. Germline CDR1 is MDHEN and CDR2 is SYDVKM. The CDR3 DNA is TGTGCCAGCAGTTTACTGGACAGGGTGGGTAATGAAAAACTGTTTTTT. This encodes CASSLLDRVGNEKLFF.

Only one count was recorded for this clone. The rearrangement uses TRBV5-4 and TRBJ2-6; 12 bases agree with TRBD1. The CDR3 contains 18 residues. V was pared by 4 bases and J by 2 bases, with 7 bases of the junction left unmatched. Germline V gives CDR1 SGHNT, CDR2 YYREEE (reference sequence). CDR3 nucleotide sequence: TGTGCCAGCAGCATACCGGGACAGGGGGCGCCTGGGGCCAACGTCCTGACTTTC. Translating gives CASSIPGQGAPGANVLTF.

The J gene is TRBJ1-1, the V gene TRBV6-1; 7 nucleotides agree with TRBD1. There are 13 residues in the CDR3. Trimming cost V 10 bases and J 11 bases; bases outside gene matches: 16. Germline assignment: CDR1 MNHNS and CDR2 SASEGT. As DNA, the CDR3 is TGTGCCACCGCTGGGCAGGGGGTTAATCAGGCTTTCTTT. Protein sequence: CATAGQGVNQAFF.